Here is one TCR beta chain with its context. Assay used: immunoSEQ multiplex PCR; TCRdb lists only in-frame clones, some missing. Of about 160,000 clones listed, just under 85% are singletons. This sample stems from a study of blood T cell repertoires in COVID-19. Looking at the study overall: Spain, Italy and the United States supplied samples that represented acute and convalescent COVID-19.

The CDR3 loop spans 16 amino acids. Per the germline V gene, CDR1 is SGHRS and CDR2 is YFSETQ. V was cut by 0 bases and J by 0 bases, with 12 bases left in between. Specimen: peripheral blood. J is TRBJ1-1 and V is TRBV5-1; D is perhaps TRBD1 (6 bases). The TCR was taken from a woman older than 75 with acute or convalescent COVID-19. CDR3 coding DNA: TGCGCCAGCAGCTTGGGCAGGGGCCCCATGAACACTGAAGCTTTCTTT. Translation gives CASSLGRGPMNTEAFF.